This TCR beta chain emerged from a study of blood T cell repertoires in COVID-19. Study-level information: The United States, Italy and Spain supplied acute and convalescent COVID-19 samples.

Participants were aged about 18 to 100 years, lived in about two dozen US areas, and enrolled virtually. Measured with immunoSEQ multiplex PCR; TCRdb has only the in-frame clones, and not every one. The sample includes about 430,000 clones, 88% of them seen just once. Germline CDR1 reads SGDLS; CDR2 reads YYNGEE. Between the trimmed V and J ends, which lost 0 bases and 5 bases, there was a span of 11 bases. The CDR3 has 15 residues. Sequencing was performed on PBMCs or T cells enriched from blood (not recorded which). The receptor was isolated from a woman aged 18-30 years who had been exposed to COVID-19. The genes are TRBV9 and TRBJ2-2; tentative D call: TRBD2 (5 bases). CDR3 loop: CASSVVGGVTGELFF. The CDR3 DNA follows: TGTGCCAGCAGCGTAGTCGGAGGTGTAACCGGGGAGCTGTTTTTT.